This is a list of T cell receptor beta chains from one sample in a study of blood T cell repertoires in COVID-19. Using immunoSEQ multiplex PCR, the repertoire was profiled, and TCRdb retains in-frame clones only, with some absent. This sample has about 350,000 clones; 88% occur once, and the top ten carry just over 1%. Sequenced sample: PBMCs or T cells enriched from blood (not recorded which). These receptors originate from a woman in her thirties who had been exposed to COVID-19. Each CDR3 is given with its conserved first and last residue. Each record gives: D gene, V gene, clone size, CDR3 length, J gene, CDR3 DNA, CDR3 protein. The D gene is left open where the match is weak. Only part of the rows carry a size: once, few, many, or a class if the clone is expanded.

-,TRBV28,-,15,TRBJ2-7,TGTGCCAGCAGTTTACAAACAGGGATCGTGTACGAGCAGTACTTC,CASSLQTGIVYEQYF
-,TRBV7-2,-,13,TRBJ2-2,TGTGCCAGCAGCCCCCACGGAGCCGGGGAGCTGTTTTTT,CASSPHGAGELFF
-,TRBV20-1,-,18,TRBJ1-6,TGCAGTGCTAGTGTGGTTTTTACGGGGGGCTCCTATAATTCACCCCTCCACTTT,CSASVVFTGGSYNSPLHF
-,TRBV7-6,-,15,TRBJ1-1,TGTGCCAGCAGCTTATTACCCACAACGAACACTGAAGCTTTCTTT,CASSLLPTTNTEAFF
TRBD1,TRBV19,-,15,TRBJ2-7,TGTGCCAGTAGTGCCTCGGGACAGGGGCTCTGGGAGCAGTACTTC,CASSASGQGLWEQYF
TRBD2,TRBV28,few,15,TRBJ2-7,TGTGCCAGCAGTTTCATGGGGGTGGGAGGGCACGAGCAGTACTTC,CASSFMGVGGHEQYF
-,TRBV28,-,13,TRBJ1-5,TGTGCCAGCAGTTTACAGGGCAGTCAGCCCCAGCATTTT,CASSLQGSQPQHF
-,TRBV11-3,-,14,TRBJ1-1,TGTGCCAGCAGCTTTCGACGCGCGGGGACTGAAGCTTTCTTT,CASSFRRAGTEAFF
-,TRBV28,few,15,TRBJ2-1,TGTGCCAGCAGTAGAGCACGAAACTCCTACAATGAGCAGTTCTTC,CASSRARNSYNEQFF
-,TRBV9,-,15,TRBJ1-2,TGTGCCAGCAGCGTAGGTGGCAGGGGAGCTTTTGGCTACACCTTC,CASSVGGRGAFGYTF
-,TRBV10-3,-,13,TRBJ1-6,TGTGCCATCCAGGGGCAGAGATTGGACACCCTCCACTTT,CAIQGQRLDTLHF
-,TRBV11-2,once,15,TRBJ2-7,TGTGCCAGCAGCCCCGGGACACCCTCGAGGTACGAGCAGTACTTC,CASSPGTPSRYEQYF
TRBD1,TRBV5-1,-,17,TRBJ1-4,TGCGCCAGCAGCTTTTTCGGGACAGGGGCAACTAATGAAAAACTGTTTTTT,CASSFFGTGATNEKLFF
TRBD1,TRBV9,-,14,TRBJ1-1,TGTGCCAGCAGCGATGGACAGGGAGTCACTGAAGCTTTCTTT,CASSDGQGVTEAFF
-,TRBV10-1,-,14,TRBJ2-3,TGCGCCAGCAGTGAAGGGGCGGATACAGATACGCAGTATTTT,CASSEGADTDTQYF
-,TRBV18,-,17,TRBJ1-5,TGTGCCAGCTCACCCTCTTCGGGGGGGGCGGACAATCAGCCCCAGCATTTT,CASSPSSGGADNQPQHF
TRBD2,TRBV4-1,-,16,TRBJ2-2,TGCGCCAGCAGCCAAGGACTAGCGGCGAACACCGGGGAGCTGTTTTTT,CASSQGLAANTGELFF
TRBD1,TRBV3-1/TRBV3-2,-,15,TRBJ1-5,TGTGCCAGCAGCCAAGATCGGCAGGGGGGTCAGCCCCAGCATTTT,CASSQDRQGGQPQHF
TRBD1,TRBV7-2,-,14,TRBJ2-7,TGTGCCAGCAGCTTAGCCCAGGGGGCCCACGAGCAGTACTTC,CASSLAQGAHEQYF
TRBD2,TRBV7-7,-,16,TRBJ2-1,TGTGCCAGCAGCCAATTCTTAGCGGGAGTAACCGATGAGCAGTTCTTC,CASSQFLAGVTDEQFF
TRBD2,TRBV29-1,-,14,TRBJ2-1,TGCAGCGTTGATGGGGGGAGGGCCTTAAATGAGCAGTTCTTC,CSVDGGRALNEQFF
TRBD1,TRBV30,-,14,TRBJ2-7,TGTGCCTGGACCCCCGCCGGGACAGCCTACGAGCAGTACTTC,CAWTPAGTAYEQYF
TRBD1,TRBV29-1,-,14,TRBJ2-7,TGCAGCGTTGTTAGGCAGGGGGTAAGCTACGAGCAGTACTTC,CSVVRQGVSYEQYF
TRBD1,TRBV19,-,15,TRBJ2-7,TGTGCCAGTAGTACCGACCGGACAGGGCGTCGCGAGCAGTACTTC,CASSTDRTGRREQYF
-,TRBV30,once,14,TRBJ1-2,TGTGCCTGGACGTCTTCGGAGCTCACGTATGGCTACACCTTC,CAWTSSELTYGYTF
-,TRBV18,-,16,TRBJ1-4,TGTGCCAGCTCACCTCCATGGGGGAGGGGATATGAAAAACTGTTTTTT,CASSPPWGRGYEKLFF
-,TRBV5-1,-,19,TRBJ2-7,TGCGCCAGCAGCTTGGCCTGGGAGGTTGGAGAAACCAAAAGGGGCGAGCAGTACTTC,CASSLAWEVGETKRGEQYF
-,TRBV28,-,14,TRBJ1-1,TGTGCCAGCAGCGAGGTCCTAATGAACACTGAAGCTTTCTTT,CASSEVLMNTEAFF
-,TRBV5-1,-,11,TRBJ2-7,TGCGCCAGCAGGGCGGAATACGAGCAGTACTTC,CASRAEYEQYF
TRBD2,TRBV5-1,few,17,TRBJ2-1,TGCGCCAGCAGCTTGGACAGGACTAGCGGGAGTTTCAATGAGCAGTTCTTC,CASSLDRTSGSFNEQFF
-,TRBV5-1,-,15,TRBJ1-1,TGCGCCAGCAGCGTCACAGGGACCACGAACACTGAAGCTTTCTTT,CASSVTGTTNTEAFF
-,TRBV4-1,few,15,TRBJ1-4,TGCGCCAGCACCAGGGCCGATGCAACTAATGAAAAACTGTTTTTT,CASTRADATNEKLFF
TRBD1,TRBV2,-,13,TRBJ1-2,TGTGCCAGCCGAGGACAGGGAGGCTATGGCTACACCTTC,CASRGQGGYGYTF
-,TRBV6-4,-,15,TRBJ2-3,TGTGCCAGCAGCCACCGGGACTCCCTCACAGATACGCAGTATTTT,CASSHRDSLTDTQYF
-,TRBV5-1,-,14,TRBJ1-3,TGCGCCAGCAGCTTGGGTAGCGATGGAAACACCATATATTTT,CASSLGSDGNTIYF
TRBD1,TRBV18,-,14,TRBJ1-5,TGTGCCAGCTCACCGACAGGGGCCAATCAGCCCCAGCATTTT,CASSPTGANQPQHF
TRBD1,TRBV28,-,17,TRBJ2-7,TGTGCCAGCAGTTTATTGGTGACGTGGACAGGGGGAAACGAGCAGTACTTC,CASSLLVTWTGGNEQYF
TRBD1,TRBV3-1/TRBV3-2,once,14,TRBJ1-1,TGTGCCAGCAGCCAAGGGGGGACAGGGCCCGAAGCTTTCTTT,CASSQGGTGPEAFF
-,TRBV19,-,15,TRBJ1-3,TGTGCCAGTAGTAGCCGGGATTTGGTTGGAAACACCATATATTTT,CASSSRDLVGNTIYF
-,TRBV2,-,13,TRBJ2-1,TGTGCCAGCAGTGTCCAAAGCCGGGGTGAGCAGTTCTTC,CASSVQSRGEQFF